The table lists the clone carrying this T cell receptor beta chain with a few counts. Germline CDR1 SEHNR, CDR2 FQNEAQ (reference sequence). CDR3 length equals 13 residues. V lost 0 bases to trimming and J lost 13 bases, with 15 bases between them. Sequencing was performed with immunoSEQ multiplex PCR; in TCRdb, only in-frame clones are kept and a portion is missing. The sample has about 110,000 clones, 72% seen once. The data were obtained in a study of blood T cell repertoires in COVID-19. About the study: The study drew acute and convalescent COVID-19 samples from the United States, Italy and Spain.

This TCR was recovered from a woman aged 55-70 years with acute or convalescent COVID-19. Source material: peripheral blood. The rearrangement links TRBV7-9 to TRBJ1-2, with D unresolved. This CDR3 is CASSLAAGRAFTF. For the CDR3, the DNA is TGTGCCAGCAGCTTAGCGGCGGGGAGGGCCTTCACCTTC.